This TCR beta chain is from a study of T cells after posttransplantation cyclophosphamide (TCRdb year 2016). At the level of the whole study: Using TRB sequencing, the study followed how the T cell repertoire reconstituted after myeloablative bone marrow transplantation in which posttransplantation cyclophosphamide served as GVHD prophylaxis. Antigen receptor sequencing covered samples from about 40 PTCy-treated patients and over 15 of their related bone marrow donors. Blood from every one of the 30 to 40 PTCy patients who had 1-year posttransplant specimens underwent TRB sequencing. TRB sequencing was also done on up to about 3 additional blood samples from 2 to 5.2 years after transplant in 3 patients, and on pretransplant blood from several patients. Because TRA and TRB clonality correlated tightly in eight or nine samples, later TCR analyses were limited to TRB. Public TRB sequences were compared against a database of over 3,000 sequences linked to responses to pathogens, tumor antigens, self-antigens and alloantigens.

At the junction V is shortened by 0 bases and J by 4 bases, with 10 bases in between. Looking up the germline V gene yields CDR1 ENHRY and CDR2 SYGVKD. The CDR3 starts with the cysteine, ends with the phenylalanine, and has 15 residues. The DNA shown is the 45-base CDR3, in frame from base 1. TRB sequencing used genomic DNA with the immunoSEQ assay at survey resolution or the hsTCRB kit. Turning to the authors' computational methods: The immunoSEQ software handled initial read processing, and the LymphoSeq R package was used for repertoire analyses. For each TRB dataset, clonality was calculated as 1 minus normalized Shannon entropy, and the Gini coefficient was computed as well. To infer phenotypes in unsorted samples, TRB sequences from sorted subsets of the recipient or donor were mapped onto the unsorted samples of the same recipient. TCRdb carries this immuneACCESS record with in-frame sequences only. Its versions omit some clonotypes, under half of them owing to an unresolved V gene in the studies checked, with the rest unexplained. V, J and clone size derive from that table, while D and trimming were established from the DNA sequence. The sample table shows 4,000 to 4,500 clones, and about 82% are seen once. The ten largest account for over 30% of the sample.

This clone was observed a few times. It has no known antigen specificity. The input lacks base qualities; no much larger clone sits a single base away. Summary of the overall study and its limitations: The TRB repertoires of T cells infiltrating skin or the GI tract showed only limited overlap with the TRB repertoires found in blood. At 1-2 months, donor-recipient similarity was low but rose over the first year, and the later blood repertoires were often dominated by donor CD8+ memory clones. Across 45 patients, recipient CMV seropositivity and CMV reactivation were highly associated with TRB clonality; PTCy diversity was similar to CNI/methotrexate controls.

What this sample's treatment or condition label stands for: high-dose cyclophosphamide on days +3 and +4 as single-agent GVHD prophylaxis. Busulfan and fludarabine conditioning, a related or unrelated marrow graft, and cyclophosphamide on days +3 and +4 were given to PTCy patients. The PTCy-treated patients were drawn from a prospective, multi-institutional clinical trial. Mononuclear cells from peripheral blood and bone marrow were separated by Ficoll-Hypaque density centrifugation and then cryopreserved. The sequence joins TRBV10-3 to TRBJ2-1; no D gene call is confident. The specimen was PBMCs, collected after allogeneic stem cell transplant with posttransplant cyclophosphamide. The sequence derives from a male patient in his thirties or forties who received an allogeneic stem cell transplant from a related donor, was CMV-positive, and had acute and chronic GVHD. Following a transplant, a fraction of the T cells may be traceable to the graft donor. Read as DNA, the sequence is TGTGCCATCAGTGAGTCTGAGGTATCGTACAATGAGCAGTTCTTC. This is translated as CAISESEVSYNEQFF.